This T cell receptor beta chain emerged from a study of CD8+CD57+ T cells in acquired aplastic anemia. Study results and limitations: No significant patient-versus-control difference appeared in CD8+ Simpson's diversity.

Sequenced patients had shown CD8+CD57+ cell expansion by flow cytometry. The cohort consisted entirely of patients having severe acquired aplastic anemia. CDR3 and TCR beta VDJ profiling relied on a genomic DNA template. TCRdb reprocessed the reads with MiXCR, giving one entry per CDR3 protein. This sample carries 50,000 or so distinct CDR3 sequences, around 60% of them seen once, and the ten largest clones take roughly 15%. This clonotype was detected many times. As yet, its antigen is unknown. V dropped 2 bases and J dropped 0 bases, with 13 bases sitting between them. The CDR3 runs 16 residues. The V gene is TRBV12-3 or TRBV12-4, the J gene TRBJ1-2; D is perhaps TRBD1 (6 bases). Sequenced: sorted CD4+, CD8+, or CD8+CD57+ T cells (not recorded which) from PBMCs. The clonotype comes from a human donor with aplastic anemia. The CDR3 sequence: CASSLTTGQPNYGYTF. DNA for the CDR3: TGTGCCAGCAGTTTAACGACAGGACAACCTAACTATGGCTACACCTTC.